This T cell receptor beta chain originates from a study of beta chain features in type 1 diabetes. Study-wide results and caveats: For Type 1 diabetes patients, all four CD4+ subsets carried TCRB CDR3s that were moderately but significantly shorter. The study found that naive, central memory and Treg TCRB repertoires appeared more similar in patients than in healthy donors.

This clone came up a few times. What it binds is not known. Expressed TCRB transcripts were sequenced because the isolated RNA had all been reverse transcribed beforehand. About 3.4 million reads on average were seen across naive, central memory and regulatory T cell samples. The repertoire was sequenced with immunoSEQ multiplex PCR; TCRdb's copy has only in-frame clones and lacks some. The table lists some 400,000 clones, about 15% of them singletons, with more than 0.015% in the top ten. Via CD45RO/CCR7/CD25/CD127/CD95/CD27, cells of the CD4+ naive, central memory, regulatory and stem cell-like memory subsets were sorted. Sequenced sample: naive CD4+ T cells from blood. This TCR was sampled from a woman aged 18-29 years in good health.

For the CDR3, the DNA is TGTGCCACCAGCCGTCGGACAGGGAGTTTGGTAGTCGGTGGCTACACCTTC. Translated, it gives CATSRRTGSLVVGGYTF. This chain connects TRBV15 to TRBJ1-2; 8 nucleotides align to TRBD1. This CDR3 comprises 17 residues. With 5 bases clipped from V and 7 bases from J, the junction kept 18 bases outside the gene matches. Germline CDR1 reads LNHNV; CDR2 reads YYDKDF (reference sequence).